Included here is one T cell receptor (beta chain) sequence, with context. This clone came up a few times. There is no known antigen for this receptor. Base-call qualities are not available, and no considerably larger clone is one nucleotide away. The data derive from a study of blood T cell repertoires in COVID-19 (dated by TCRdb to about 2020). Study-level background: The collaborator samples originated in the United States, Italy and Spain and spanned the acute and convalescent phases of COVID-19. The prospective study material was composed of cDNA or gDNA derived from T cells, B-cell-depleted T cells, or PBMCs. Deeply sampled blood TCRbeta repertoires from subjects exposed to, actively infected with, or recovered from COVID-19 were included in the dataset. The repertoires were made available in a free public database intended to serve as a resource for research on the immune response to SARS-CoV-2. Samples were obtained from the ongoing ImmuneRACE study (first 160 participants) and from roughly 1,300 subjects provided by 6 global collaborators. Sample metadata almost always included a de-identified subject ID, COVID-19 status, age in years and sex. HLA class I and class II types, where available, came from metadata supplied by the sample provider rather than from assay-based typing.

V lost 6 bases and J lost 8 bases; the stretch between them is 16 bases long. From cysteine to phenylalanine, the CDR3 is 14 amino acids long. Only the CDR3 DNA stays, 42 bases, in frame from base 1. From the germline V gene (reference sequence), CDR1 is LNHDA and CDR2 is SQIVND. Participants in the prospective study were enrolled through a virtual design, were aged 18 to 89 years, and lived in roughly 25 United States geographic areas. Cohort assignment in the prospective study relied on participant-reported clinical history from a screening survey and a study questionnaire. For ImmuneRACE Cohort 3, a participant was defined as recovered based on two consecutive negative NP/OP PCR tests, clearance by a healthcare professional, or resolution of symptoms. In the prospective study, mobile phlebotomists collected whole blood, serum and a nasopharyngeal or oropharyngeal swab from each participant. Over a 2-month period, participants in the prospective study had the option of providing additional blood draws and questionnaires. Prospective study blood samples were shipped either frozen or at room temperature before DNA extraction.

TCRbeta CDR3 regions were amplified from genomic DNA by means of the immunoSEQ Assay, a bias-controlled multiplex PCR. Under the source paper's analysis protocol: The number of nucleated cells in each sample was estimated from the amplification of reference gene primers within the assay. Sequence reads were collapsed and filtered to measure the absolute abundance of every unique TCRbeta CDR3 rearrangement. For each sample, productive Simpson clonality was calculated as the square root of Simpson's diversity index over productive rearrangements. TCRdb obtained this table from immuneACCESS and retained in-frame rearrangements with V and J assigned. These tables miss some clones; where compared with another copy, unresolved V genes account for less than half of the shortfall, and the remainder is unexplained. The V and J calls and the clone size are those of that table, but D and trimming were determined from the DNA. Here the sample has approximately 300,000 clones; about 85% occur a single time. Of the sample, around 6% is held by the ten largest clones.

Broad study findings and their caveats: Clinical and demographic metadata were provided uncurated, with the amount varying by source and participant.

The specimen was PBMCs or T cells enriched from blood (not recorded which). The sequence is built from TRBV19 and TRBJ1-4, and the D gene may be TRBD1, 5 bases matching. This TCR was sampled from a woman in her twenties or thirties who had recovered from COVID-19. The bases are TGTGCCAGTAGACAGGTCGGAGGAGGGGAAAAACTGTTTTTT. The translation is CASRQVGGGEKLFF.